This T cell receptor beta chain was documented in a study of CD8 T cells in ankylosing spondylitis. Whole-study results and caveats: Disease-associated clonotypes exhibited CD8+ identity and were relatively infrequent in peripheral blood. Disease-linked clones reportedly showed significant enrichment in matched ankylosing spondylitis synovial fluid.

CDR1 and CDR2 (germline): MDHEN, SYDVKM. The V and J ends lost 8 bases and 1 base, in that order; junction bases with no gene match: 13. This CDR3 region has 17 residues. In TCRdb, the 5' RACE reads were re-called with MiXCR into one record per CDR3 protein. The profile shows approximately 190,000 distinct CDR3 sequences, 10% to 15% of them singletons. The table lists this clonotype with a few counts. The antigen remains unidentified. The V and J genes are TRBV28 and TRBJ2-3, with 9 bases that match TRBD2. The clonotype comes from a female donor with ankylosing spondylitis or in good health (not recorded which). Sequencing was done on a sample of blood, either unsorted or a sorted T cell fraction (not recorded which). CDR3 bases: TGTGCCAGCGAGGGACTAGCAGATCCCGATGGCACAGATACGCAGTATTTT. It is translated as CASEGLADPDGTDTQYF.